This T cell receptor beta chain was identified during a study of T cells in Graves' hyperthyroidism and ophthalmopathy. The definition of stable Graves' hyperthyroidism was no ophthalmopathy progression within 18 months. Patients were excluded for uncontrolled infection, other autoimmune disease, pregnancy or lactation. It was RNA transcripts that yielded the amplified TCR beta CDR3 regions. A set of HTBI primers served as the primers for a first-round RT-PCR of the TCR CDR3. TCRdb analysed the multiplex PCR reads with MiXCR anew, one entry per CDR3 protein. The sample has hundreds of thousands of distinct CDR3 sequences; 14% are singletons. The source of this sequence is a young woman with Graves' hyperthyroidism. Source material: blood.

The CDR3 nucleotides read TGTGCCAGCAGTCTTAGGACAGGGGGTATTAATGAAAAACTGTTTTTT. It specifies CASSLRTGGINEKLFF. The chain combines TRBV12-3 or TRBV12-4 with TRBJ1-4; 10 nucleotides line up with TRBD1. The trim removed 5 bases at V and 4 bases at J, leaving 7 bases unmatched. The CDR3 has 16 amino acids.